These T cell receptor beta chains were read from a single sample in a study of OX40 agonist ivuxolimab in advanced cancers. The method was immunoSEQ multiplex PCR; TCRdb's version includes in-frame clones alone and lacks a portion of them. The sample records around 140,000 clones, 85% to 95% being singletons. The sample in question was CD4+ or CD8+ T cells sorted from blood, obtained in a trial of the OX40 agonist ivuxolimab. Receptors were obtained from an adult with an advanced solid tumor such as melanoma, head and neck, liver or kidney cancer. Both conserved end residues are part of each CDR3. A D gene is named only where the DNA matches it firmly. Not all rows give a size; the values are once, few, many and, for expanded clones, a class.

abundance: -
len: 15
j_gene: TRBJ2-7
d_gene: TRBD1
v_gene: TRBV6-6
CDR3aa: CASSNLGQAKYEQYF
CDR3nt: TGTGCCAGCAGTAACCTGGGACAGGCGAAGTACGAGCAGTACTTC

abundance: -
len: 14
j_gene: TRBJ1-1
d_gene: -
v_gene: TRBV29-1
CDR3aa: CSTGWRGESTEAFF
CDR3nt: TGCAGCACGGGGTGGCGGGGTGAGAGCACTGAAGCTTTCTTT

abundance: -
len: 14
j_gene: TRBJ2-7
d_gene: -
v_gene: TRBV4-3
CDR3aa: CASSQDAGGIEQYF
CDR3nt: TGCGCCAGCAGCCAAGACGCAGGAGGGATAGAGCAGTACTTC

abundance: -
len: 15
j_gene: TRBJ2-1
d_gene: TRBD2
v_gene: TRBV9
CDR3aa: CASSGIAGGYNEQFF
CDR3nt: TGTGCCAGCAGCGGAATAGCGGGAGGCTACAATGAGCAGTTCTTC

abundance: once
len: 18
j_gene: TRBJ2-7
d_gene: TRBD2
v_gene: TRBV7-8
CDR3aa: CASSLEASGPTSSYEQYF
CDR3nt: TGTGCCAGCAGCTTAGAGGCTAGCGGGCCTACAAGCTCCTACGAGCAGTACTTC

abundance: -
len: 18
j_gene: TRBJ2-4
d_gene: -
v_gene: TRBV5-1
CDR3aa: CASSATTRGVLAKNIQYF
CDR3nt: TGCGCCAGCAGCGCGACCACAAGAGGTGTTCTAGCCAAAAACATTCAGTACTTC

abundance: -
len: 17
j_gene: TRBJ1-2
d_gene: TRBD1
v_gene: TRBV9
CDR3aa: CASSYGTGGLTPFGYTF
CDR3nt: TGTGCCAGCAGCTACGGGACAGGGGGCCTTACCCCCTTCGGCTACACCTTC

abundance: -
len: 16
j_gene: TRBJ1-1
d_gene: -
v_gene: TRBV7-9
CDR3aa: CASSAFLRPTNTEAFF
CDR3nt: TGTGCCAGCAGCGCTTTCCTCCGGCCGACGAACACTGAAGCTTTCTTT

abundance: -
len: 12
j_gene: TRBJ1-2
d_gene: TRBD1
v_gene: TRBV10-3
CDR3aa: CASRGTGNGYTF
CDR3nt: TGTGCCTCCCGGGGGACAGGCAATGGCTACACCTTC

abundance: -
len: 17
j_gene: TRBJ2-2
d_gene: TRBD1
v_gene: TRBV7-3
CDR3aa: CASSTGKGQVNTGELFF
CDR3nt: TGTGCCAGCAGCACAGGGAAAGGACAGGTGAACACCGGGGAGCTGTTTTTT

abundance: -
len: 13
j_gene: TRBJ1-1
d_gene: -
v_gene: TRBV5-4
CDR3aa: CASSLGGGTEAFF
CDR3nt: TGTGCCAGCAGCTTGGGAGGGGGCACTGAAGCTTTCTTT

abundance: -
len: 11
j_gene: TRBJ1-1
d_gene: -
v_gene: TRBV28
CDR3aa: CASEDGYRAFF
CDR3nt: TGTGCCAGCGAAGACGGGTATCGGGCTTTCTTT

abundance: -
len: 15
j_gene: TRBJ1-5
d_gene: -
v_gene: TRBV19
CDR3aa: CASSLGLGSGQPQHF
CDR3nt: TGTGCCAGTAGTTTGGGCCTGGGGAGCGGTCAGCCCCAGCATTTT

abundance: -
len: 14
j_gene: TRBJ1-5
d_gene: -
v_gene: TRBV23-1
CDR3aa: CASSQSSGDQPQHF
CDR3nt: TGCGCCAGCAGTCAATCGTCCGGGGATCAGCCCCAGCATTTT

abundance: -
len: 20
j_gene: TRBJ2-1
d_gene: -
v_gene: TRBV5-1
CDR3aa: CASSFFLGVVGGKKDNEQFF
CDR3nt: TGCGCCAGCAGCTTCTTCCTGGGGGTGGTAGGAGGGAAAAAAGACAATGAGCAGTTCTTC

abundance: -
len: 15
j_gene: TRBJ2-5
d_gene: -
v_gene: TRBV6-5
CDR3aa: CASSYGEGGQETQYF
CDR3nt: TGTGCCAGCAGTTACGGGGAGGGGGGCCAAGAGACCCAGTACTTC

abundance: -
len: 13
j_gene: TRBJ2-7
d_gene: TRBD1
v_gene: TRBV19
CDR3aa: CASSTGQWREQYF
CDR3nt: TGTGCCAGTAGCACGGGACAGTGGAGGGAGCAGTACTTC

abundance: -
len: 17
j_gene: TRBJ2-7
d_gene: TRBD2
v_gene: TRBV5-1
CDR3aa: CASSKGLAGVGTYEQYF
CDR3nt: TGCGCCAGCAGCAAGGGACTAGCGGGGGTCGGCACCTACGAGCAGTACTTC

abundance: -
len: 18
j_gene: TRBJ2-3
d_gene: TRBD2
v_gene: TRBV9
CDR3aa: CASSAGLASGISTDTQYF
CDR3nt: TGTGCCAGCAGCGCCGGTTTGGCTAGCGGAATATCCACAGATACGCAGTATTTT

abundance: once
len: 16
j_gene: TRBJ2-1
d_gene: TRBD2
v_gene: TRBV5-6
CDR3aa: CASSLRTSGRRTEQFF
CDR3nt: TGTGCCAGCAGCCTGCGGACTAGCGGGAGACGCACTGAGCAGTTCTTC

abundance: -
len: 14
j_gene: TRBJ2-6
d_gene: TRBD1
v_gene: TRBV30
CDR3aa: CACWDRAGANVLTF
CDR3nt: TGTGCCTGCTGGGACAGGGCTGGGGCCAACGTCCTGACTTTC

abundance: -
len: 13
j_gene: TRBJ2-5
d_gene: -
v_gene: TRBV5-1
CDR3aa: CASGRDTQETQYF
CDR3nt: TGCGCCAGCGGCCGGGACACTCAAGAGACCCAGTACTTC